What follows are 27 T cell receptor beta chains derived from one specimen sequenced in a study of T cell repertoires in cytomegalovirus infection. TCRdb independently ran MiXCR on the reads; one entry per CDR3 protein. The repertoire holds hundreds of thousands of distinct CDR3 sequences, with about 40% as singletons. Sequences were obtained from PBMCs. These receptors were collected from a human donor in good health (CMV status not recorded). Some clones in this sample may be carry-over from other donors' samples.

V usage is TRBV27 and J usage is TRBJ1-6; 8 nucleotides align to TRBD1. This CDR3 region has 15 residues. Germline V gives CDR1 MNHEY, CDR2 SMNVEV (reference sequence). V was clipped by 4 bases and J by 5 bases; unmatched bases: 4. DNA for the CDR3: TGTGCCAGCAGTTGGACAGGGCCTGATAATTCACCCCTCCACTTT. It specifies CASSWTGPDNSPLHF.

The genes are TRBV29-1 and TRBJ2-1; D is ambiguous. V was trimmed by 6 bases and J by 5 bases, leaving 17 bases between them. CDR1 SQVTM and CDR2 ANQGSEA come from the germline V gene. The CDR3 is made up of 14 amino acids. DNA for the CDR3: TGCAGCGTGTGTTGTCTAGACCTTGACAATGAGCAGTTCTTC. Translated, it gives CSVCCLDLDNEQFF.

The table lists this clonotype with a few counts. This sequence joins TRBV11-2 and TRBJ2-5, with a tentative D call TRBD2 (5 bases). Trimming removed 5 bases from V and 0 bases from J, with 7 bases in between. The length of the CDR3 is 13 residues. The germline V gene has CDR1 SGHAT and CDR2 FQNNGV. CDR3: CASSGGHQETQYF. The CDR3 DNA follows: TGTGCCAGCAGCGGAGGTCACCAAGAGACCCAGTACTTC.

This chain uses TRBV2 with TRBJ1-1; no definite D call. CDR3 length: 13 amino acids. The V gene lost 6 bases and the J gene lost 1 base, with 9 bases spanning the gap. Germline values: CDR1 SNHLY, CDR2 FYNNEI. CDR3 bases: TGTGCCAGCAGCGGACTGCCGAACACTGAAGCTTTCTTT. This encodes CASSGLPNTEAFF.

This clonotype was detected ten times or more. The gene calls are TRBV7-2 and TRBJ2-1; no clear D. CDR3 size: 12 residues. Germline V CDR1 and CDR2: SGHTA, FQGNSA. V was clipped by 5 bases and J by 5 bases, with 7 bases between them. This CDR3 reads CASSPQHNEQFF. The CDR3 bases are TGTGCCAGCAGCCCACAGCACAATGAGCAGTTCTTC.

This clonotype was seen at least ten times. The chain couples TRBV7-6 to TRBJ1-3; possibly TRBD1 for D (6 bases). Trimming cost V 5 bases and J 4 bases, with 21 bases left between them. CDR3 length equals 17 residues. The germline CDR1 and CDR2 sequences are SGHVS and FNYEAQ. Written as DNA, the CDR3 is TGTGCCAGCAGCCCGATAGGGGGACCAGGGTCCGGAAACACCATATATTTT. Translated: CASSPIGGPGSGNTIYF.

This clonotype has a count of ten or more. At one boundary the junction diverges from the germline segment, which might be a read error. This chain joins TRBV20-1 and TRBJ2-7; 7 nucleotides agree with TRBD2. Germline V lookup: CDR1 DFQATT, CDR2 SNEGSKA (reference sequence). CDR3 length equals 15 residues. This chain's CDR3 is CSAREARGYSYEQYF. Here the CDR3 DNA reads TGCAGTGCTCGAGAAGCGCGGGGGTACTCCTACGAGCAGTACTTC.

This clonotype was seen just once. The V and J genes are TRBV20-1 and TRBJ2-6; tentatively, D is TRBD1 (6 bases). Germline values: CDR1 DFQATT, CDR2 SNEGSKA (reference sequence). Trimming took 0 bases from V and 3 from J, leaving 12 bases between them. This CDR3 contains 16 residues. This CDR3 is CSARDSRGDGANVLTF. The CDR3 DNA reads TGCAGTGCTAGAGATAGCAGGGGCGATGGGGCCAACGTCCTGACTTTC.

This rearrangement joins TRBV27 to TRBJ2-1, with D perhaps TRBD1 or TRBD2 (6 bases each). V lost 2 bases and J lost 2, with 10 bases in between. This CDR3 has 15 amino acids. The germline V gene has CDR1 MNHEY and CDR2 SMNVEV (reference sequence). The CDR3 here is CASSLIGGAYNEQFF. CDR3 sequence (DNA): TGTGCCAGCAGTTTAATCGGGGGCGCCTACAATGAGCAGTTCTTC.

The CDR3 DNA is TGTGCCAGCATCCCCGTTCAGGCGGTCGATAACTATGGCTACACCTTC. This encodes CASIPVQAVDNYGYTF. The rearrangement links TRBV7-9 to TRBJ1-2; D not certain. From germline, CDR1 is SEHNR and CDR2 FQNEAQ (reference sequence). The CDR3 extends over 16 amino acids. Trimming stripped 7 bases from V and 1 base from J, with 19 bases between.

This clonotype turned up a few times. V and J are TRBV12-3 or TRBV12-4 and TRBJ1-1; TRBD1 agrees at 9 bases. CDR3 length: 15 amino acids. Trimming removed 6 bases from V and 6 bases from J; junction bases left unmatched: 11. CDR3 residues: CASSPTGQGSPEAFF. The CDR3 nucleotides read TGTGCCAGCAGCCCCACGGGACAGGGATCCCCTGAAGCTTTCTTT.

This chain joins TRBV7-2 and TRBJ2-5, with 11 bases lining up with TRBD1. From germline, CDR1 is SGHTA and CDR2 FQGNSA. V gave up 9 bases and J gave up 4 bases; unmatched junction bases: 16. The CDR3 is 17 amino acids. CDR3 DNA: TGTGCCAGAAGAGAGGCCTGGACAGGGGGCCTTCCAGAGACCCAGTACTTC. Protein product: CARREAWTGGLPETQYF.

In this sample, this clonotype turned up many times. The chain has TRBV27 and TRBJ1-1; D not certain. V lost 6 bases to trimming and J lost 1 base, with 9 bases between them. This CDR3 region has 13 residues. Germline CDR1 is MNHEY and CDR2 is SMNVEV (reference sequence). The CDR3 is CASRGGRNTEAFF. Written as DNA, the CDR3 is TGTGCCAGCAGGGGCGGTAGGAACACTGAAGCTTTCTTT.

The J gene is TRBJ2-2, the V gene TRBV20-1; possibly TRBD1 or TRBD2 for D (5 bases each). V lost 0 bases and J 1 base, leaving 9 bases between the germline ends. Germline V gene sequence: CDR1 DFQATT, CDR2 SNEGSKA (reference sequence). The CDR3 is 15 amino acids. The CDR3 protein is CSARDGTKNTGELFF. CDR3 bases: TGCAGTGCTAGAGATGGGACCAAGAACACCGGGGAGCTGTTTTTT.

The V call is TRBV7-6, the J call TRBJ1-1, with 8 bases matching TRBD1. J was trimmed by 5 bases and V by 0 bases; bases with no gene match: 8. The germline gives CDR1 SGHVS, CDR2 FNYEAQ. CDR3 length equals 16 residues. In nucleotides, the CDR3 is TGTGCCAGCAGCTTAGCGGCCGCAGGGGGCGGGACTGAAGCTTTCTTT. Residues: CASSLAAAGGGTEAFF.

This clonotype was detected only a few times. The rearrangement joins TRBV12-3 or TRBV12-4 to TRBJ2-1; a possible D gene is TRBD1 (5 bases). The CDR3 has 12 residues. The V end lost 3 bases, the J end lost 9 bases, and 9 bases lay between the germline ends. CDR3 DNA: TGTGCCAGCAGTTTGACAGAAACTGAGCAGTTCTTC. Translating it yields CASSLTETEQFF.

Worth noting for this clonotype: A much larger clone is a single base away; this may be a read error. The conserved phenylalanine or tryptophan normally closing the CDR3 is absent here, so this likely arose from a read error. This sequence joins TRBV2 and TRBJ2-1; tentatively, D is TRBD1 (5 bases). Germline lookup yields CDR1 SNHLY and CDR2 FYNNEI. The CDR3 totals 14 residues. Trimming removed 3 bases from V and 4 bases from J, with 10 bases in between. The CDR3 protein is CASSDRVTYNEQFV. The CDR3 DNA reads as TGTGCCAGCAGTGACAGGGTTACGTACAATGAGCAGTTCGTC.

This clonotype was seen a few times. The chain combines TRBV28 with TRBJ2-7; no clear D gene. CDR3 length equals 12 residues. Per the germline V gene, CDR1 is MDHEN and CDR2 is SYDVKM. Deletions cut 5 bases from V and 4 bases from J, with 9 bases between. CDR3 nucleotides: TGTGCCAGCAGTCCCCCCCGATACGAGCAGTACTTC. It codes for CASSPPRYEQYF.

There are a few counts of this clonotype. V is TRBV28 and J is TRBJ2-7; D is ambiguous. The CDR3 extends over 14 amino acids. Germline CDR1 MDHEN, CDR2 SYDVKM. V lost 3 bases, J lost 3 bases, and 12 bases lay in between. The CDR3 reads CASSFRVSLYEQYF. CDR3 nucleotide sequence: TGTGCCAGCAGTTTTCGGGTCAGTCTCTACGAGCAGTACTTC.

DNA for the CDR3: TGTGCCAGCAGATACACAGTTCCTAATTCACCCCTCCACTTT. Translated: CASRYTVPNSPLHF. The chain is built from TRBV12-3 or TRBV12-4 and TRBJ1-6; D gene uncertain. The CDR3 consists of 14 residues. V lost 6 bases, J lost 6 bases, and 12 bases lay in between.

This clonotype was observed a handful of times. V is TRBV2 and J is TRBJ2-7, with a possible D match to TRBD1 (5 bases). Germline V gene sequence: CDR1 SNHLY, CDR2 FYNNEI. The V gene lost 6 bases and the J gene lost 3 bases, with 12 bases spanning the gap. The CDR3 covers 13 residues. In DNA, the CDR3 is TGTGCCAGCAGCCGGCAGGGCCACTACGAGCAGTACTTC. Its translation: CASSRQGHYEQYF.

This chain links TRBV25-1 with TRBJ2-5, with 16 bases fitting TRBD2. V lost 2 bases to trimming and J lost 1 base; unmatched junction nucleotides: 4. The germline V gene encodes CDR1 MGHDK and CDR2 SYGVNS. This CDR3 spans 18 amino acids. DNA of the CDR3: TGTGCCAGCAGTGAAGGGGGGACTAGCGGGGGGGCCCAAGAGACCCAGTACTTC. Its protein product is CASSEGGTSGGAQETQYF.

This clonotype was found a few times. This rearrangement joins TRBV6-6 to TRBJ2-1; 14 positions match TRBD2. CDR3 length equals 16 residues. The junction had 10 bases not matched to a gene; V was cut back by 0 bases and J by 15 bases. Germline CDR1 and CDR2: MNHNY and SVGAGI (reference sequence). CDR3: CASSYSRLAGGNSWFF. The CDR3 nucleotides read TGTGCCAGCAGTTACTCCCGACTAGCGGGGGGGAATAGTTGGTTCTTC.

Only a few counts were recorded for this clonotype. The V call is TRBV27, the J call TRBJ1-6, with 9 bases that match TRBD1. This CDR3 is 15 amino acids long. Germline-derived CDR1 and CDR2 are MNHEY and SMNVEV (reference sequence). V lost 6 bases, J lost 7 bases, and 7 bases stayed unmatched. The CDR3 reads CASRQTGGINSPLHF. The CDR3 coding sequence is TGTGCCAGCAGACAGACAGGGGGGATAAATTCACCCCTCCACTTT.

The V gene is TRBV9, the J gene TRBJ2-5, with D maybe TRBD1 (6 bases). V lost 0 bases and J 4 bases, leaving 13 bases between the germline ends. The germline gives CDR1 SGDLS, CDR2 YYNGEE. This CDR3 region has 15 residues. CDR3 amino acids: CASSVEGRGRETQYF. DNA of the CDR3: TGTGCCAGCAGCGTAGAAGGCAGGGGCAGAGAGACCCAGTACTTC.

This clonotype was counted ten times or more. V is TRBV2 and J is TRBJ1-2; possible D gene TRBD1, 5 bases. V was pared by 6 bases and J by 10 bases, with 12 bases between. CDR1 and CDR2 from the germline V gene are SNHLY and FYNNEI. This CDR3 spans 11 amino acids. The CDR3 sequence: CASRGRDLYTF. The CDR3 coding sequence is TGTGCCAGCAGGGGGAGGGACCTCTACACCTTC.

J is TRBJ2-1 and V is TRBV6-6; 13 bases are a match to TRBD2. Germline trimming cut 4 bases from V and 8 bases from J; bases unmatched to any gene: 8. CDR3 length equals 16 residues. Germline V gene sequence: CDR1 MNHNY, CDR2 SVGAGI (reference sequence). The CDR3, as DNA: TGTGCCAGCAGTTCCCTGGGACTAGCGGGAACGGATGAGCAGTTCTTC. It codes for CASSSLGLAGTDEQFF.